Presented here are 18 T cell receptor beta chains from one specimen sequenced in a study of blood T cell repertoires in COVID-19. TCRdb's table, derived via immunoSEQ multiplex PCR, lists solely in-frame clones and lacks some. The sample lists roughly 280,000 clones, around four fifths occurring once. The sequencing sample was made of peripheral blood. The receptors were gathered from a man aged 60-69 years who had recovered from COVID-19.

This rearrangement joins TRBV9 to TRBJ2-1; weak D call: TRBD2 (6 bases). The CDR3 loop spans 14 amino acids. Germline lookup yields CDR1 SGDLS and CDR2 YYNGEE. V lost 2 bases to trimming and J lost 1 base, with 7 bases between them. The chain's CDR3 is CASSVGGSYNEQFF. The CDR3 DNA follows: TGTGCCAGCAGCGTCGGGGGTTCCTACAATGAGCAGTTCTTC.

V and J are TRBV7-2 and TRBJ2-5; possibly TRBD1 for D (6 bases). This CDR3 spans 14 amino acids. Per germline, CDR1 SGHTA and CDR2 FQGNSA. Trimming shortened V by 1 base and J by 3 bases, and 9 bases separated the two germline ends. The CDR3 bases are TGTGCCAGCAGCTTAGTCGGGACAAAAGAGACCCAGTACTTC. Amino acid sequence: CASSLVGTKETQYF.

V gene TRBV6-5 combines with J gene TRBJ1-1; possibly TRBD1 for D (6 bases). This CDR3 comprises 15 residues. Germline V gives CDR1 MNHEY, CDR2 SVGAGI. Trimming removed 8 bases from V and 1 base from J, with 17 bases in between. As DNA, the CDR3 is TGTGCCAGCGCGAGAGCACAGGGCGCGAACACTGAAGCTTTCTTT. This gives the protein CASARAQGANTEAFF.

This chain links TRBV27 with TRBJ2-1; D might be TRBD1 (6 bases). Germline V gene data show CDR1 as MNHEY and CDR2 as SMNVEV (reference sequence). This CDR3 contains 16 residues. V was pared by 1 base and J by 0 bases, with 10 bases between. The CDR3, as DNA: TGTGCCAGCAGTTTATGGGGGCTGAGCTCCTACAATGAGCAGTTCTTC. As protein: CASSLWGLSSYNEQFF.

The gene calls are TRBV2 and TRBJ1-6, with 10 bases lining up with TRBD1. Germline CDR1 SNHLY, CDR2 FYNNEI. J gave up 9 bases and V 7 bases, and 9 bases lay outside the gene matches. There are 15 residues in the CDR3. In DNA form, the CDR3 reads TGTGCCAGCATAGACTCGGGACAGGGGTCTTCACCCCTCCACTTT. Its translation: CASIDSGQGSSPLHF.

The rearrangement uses TRBV12-5 and TRBJ2-2; tentative D call: TRBD1 (6 bases). Trimming removed 0 bases at V and 1 base at J, with 12 bases between. CDR1 LGHNT and CDR2 FRNRAP come from the germline V gene. The CDR3 sequence is 17 residues long. CDR3 sequence (DNA): TGTGCTAGTGGTTTGGTCAGGGGTGGGTTGAACACCGGGGAGCTGTTTTTT. Its protein is CASGLVRGGLNTGELFF.

About this clone itself: At the DNA level, this CDR3 is encoded by other sequences in the same sample as well. V and J are TRBV5-1 and TRBJ1-2, with 8 nucleotides matching TRBD1. The CDR3 extends over 14 amino acids. V trimming: 4 bases; J trimming: 3 bases; junction bases outside the gene matches: 5. Germline V gene lookup returns CDR1 SGHRS and CDR2 YFSETQ. As DNA, the CDR3 is TGCGCCAGCAGCCCCGGACAGGGAGACTATGGCTACACCTTC. This sequence encodes CASSPGQGDYGYTF. Drawing the rest from reference TRBV5-1 and TRBJ1-2, the complete variable domain is KAGVTQTPRYLIKTRGQQVTLSCSPISGHRSVSWYQQTPGQGLQFLFEYFSETQRNKGNFPGRFSGRQFSNSRSEMNVSTLELGDSALYLCASSPGQGDYGYTFGSGTRLTVV.

This clone appeared many times. The gene calls are TRBV14 and TRBJ1-3; the match to TRBD1 covers 9 bases. The CDR3 length is 15 residues. With 4 bases clipped from V and 1 base from J, the junction kept 2 bases outside the gene matches. Germline CDR1 and CDR2: SGHDN and FVKESK. The CDR3 sequence is CASSRDRGSGNTIYF. In DNA form, the CDR3 reads TGTGCCAGCAGCCGAGACAGGGGGTCTGGAAACACCATATATTTT.

The chain couples TRBV27 to TRBJ1-1; 9 bases align to TRBD1. Germline trimming cut 6 bases from V and 7 bases from J; bases unmatched to any gene: 9. The CDR3 sequence is 14 residues long. Germline assignment: CDR1 MNHEY and CDR2 SMNVEV (reference sequence). DNA for the CDR3: TGTGCCAGCAGCCATCTGGACAGGGGAGTTGAAGCTTTCTTT. Protein sequence: CASSHLDRGVEAFF.

This clone was detected once. V gene TRBV3-1 (or the pseudogene TRBV3-2) combines with J gene TRBJ1-6, with unresolved D. The CDR3 covers 13 residues. Trimming removed 4 bases from V and 8 bases from J, with 9 bases in between. In germline, CDR1 is LGHDT, CDR2 YNNKEL (reference sequence). The CDR3 reads CASSRPGDSPLHF. CDR3 DNA: TGTGCCAGCAGCCGCCCGGGTGATTCACCCCTCCACTTT.

The gene calls are TRBV7-2 and TRBJ2-3, with TRBD2 identical over 13 bases. Germline V CDR1 and CDR2: SGHTA, FQGNSA. Trimming cost V 3 bases and J 6 bases; bases outside gene matches: 3. There are 15 residues in the CDR3. CDR3 region: CASSLTSGGWDTQYF. CDR3 sequence (DNA): TGTGCCAGCAGCTTGACTAGCGGGGGGTGGGATACGCAGTATTTT.

This sequence joins TRBV7-2 and TRBJ2-3, with D possibly TRBD2 on 7 matching bases. Germline assignment: CDR1 SGHTA and CDR2 FQGNSA. Trimming left V 1 base short and J 5 bases short, with 13 bases between. This CDR3 region has 15 residues. CDR3 sequence reads: CASSLGGGGGDTQYF. Written as DNA, the CDR3 is TGTGCCAGCAGCTTAGGCGGGGGAGGGGGAGATACGCAGTATTTT.

The chain joins TRBV11-2 to TRBJ2-7; the D gene is possibly TRBD2 (5 bases). This CDR3 is built from 12 residues. Trimming cost V 6 bases and J 7 bases, with 13 bases left between them. Per the germline V gene, CDR1 is SGHAT and CDR2 is FQNNGV. The CDR3 loop reads CASSRTGLEQYF. Written as DNA, the CDR3 is TGTGCCAGCAGTCGGACTGGGTTAGAGCAGTACTTC.

J is TRBJ1-3 and V is TRBV5-1; D ambiguous. The V end was cut by 3 bases, the J end by 1 base, with 11 bases between. This CDR3 comprises 15 residues. Germline CDR1 and CDR2: SGHRS and YFSETQ. The CDR3 is CASSSLPESGNTIYF. CDR3 nucleotide sequence: TGCGCCAGCAGCTCTCTCCCCGAGTCTGGAAACACCATATATTTT.

The J gene is TRBJ1-5, the V gene TRBV7-2; D is uncertain. The V gene lost 0 bases and the J gene lost 11 bases, with 14 bases spanning the gap. From germline, CDR1 is SGHTA and CDR2 FQGNSA. The CDR3 is made up of 14 amino acids. The CDR3 bases are TGTGCCAGCAGCTTAGCTCGGTCGGTACGGGCCCAGCATTTT. As protein: CASSLARSVRAQHF.

The chain combines TRBV19 with TRBJ2-3; 9 positions match TRBD2. The CDR3 length is 15 residues. Germline V CDR1 and CDR2: LNHDA, SQIVND (reference sequence). After removal of 5 bases from V and 7 bases from J, the junction contained 10 bases not matched to a gene. The CDR3 coding sequence is TGTGCCAGTAGTGGGCTAGCGGGACGAACAAATACGCAGTATTTT. It yields the protein CASSGLAGRTNTQYF.

The rearrangement links TRBV15 to TRBJ1-5; D is unresolved. The V end lost 5 bases, the J end lost 3 bases, and 14 bases lay between the germline ends. This CDR3 is built from 15 residues. Looked up from germline, CDR1 is LNHNV and CDR2 is YYDKDF (reference sequence). The CDR3 nucleotides are TGTGCCACCAGCGCAGGCCCGAATGTCAATCAGCCCCAGCATTTT. Translation: CATSAGPNVNQPQHF.

CDR3: CASSEATVYTF. Written as DNA, the CDR3 is TGTGCCAGCAGTGAAGCGACAGTCTACACCTTC. The rearrangement links TRBV2 to TRBJ1-2; D might be TRBD1 (5 bases). The V gene lost 0 bases and the J gene lost 10 bases, with 6 bases spanning the gap. There are 11 residues in the CDR3. From germline, CDR1 is SNHLY and CDR2 FYNNEI.